This TCR beta chain was identified during a study of blood T cell repertoires in COVID-19. Study-wide context: There were acute and convalescent COVID-19 samples, and they came from the United States, Italy and Spain. The cDNA or gDNA used as material had been derived from T cells, B-cell-depleted T cells, or PBMCs.

Repertoires were generated with immunoSEQ multiplex PCR, while TCRdb's copy carries only in-frame clones and drops some. Seen here are hundreds of thousands of clones, more than 85% observed once, and the top ten hold 1%. This CDR3 comprises 14 residues. Germline assignment: CDR1 MDHEN and CDR2 SYDVKM. Trimming cost V 5 bases and J 2 bases; bases outside gene matches: 3. All enrollees were about 18 to 95 years old and from under 25 US areas. Symptom resolution, clearance, or two negative PCRs marked donors in Cohort 3 as recovered. Input material: PBMCs or T cells enriched from blood (not recorded which). The chain couples TRBV28 to TRBJ1-3; 7 bases are shared with TRBD1. This receptor was identified in a woman in her twenties or thirties who had recovered from COVID-19. The CDR3 region has the DNA TGTGCCAGCAGTCACGACAGGGCTGGAAACACCATATATTTT. It codes for CASSHDRAGNTIYF.